The rows below give T cell receptor beta chains drawn from one sample of a study of blood T cell repertoires in COVID-19. Some clones are missing from TCRdb's copy, which holds only in-frame ones; the method was immunoSEQ multiplex PCR. The table has some 210,000 clones, about 87% seen once. Sequencing input: PBMCs or T cells enriched from blood (not recorded which). The receptors come from a young man with acute COVID-19. CDR3s include the opening cysteine and the closing phenylalanine or tryptophan. Each record gives: D gene, CDR3 length, clone size, J gene, V gene, CDR3 protein, CDR3 DNA. The D gene is left open where the match is weak. Clone size is given for some rows only: seen once, a few or many times, or a class if the clone is expanded.

D gene: NA
CDR3 length: 13
clone size: NA
J gene: TRBJ1-5
V gene: TRBV7-2
CDR3 protein: CASSLTGNQPQHF
CDR3 DNA: TGTGCCAGCAGCTTAACTGGCAATCAGCCCCAGCATTTT

D gene: TRBD1
CDR3 length: 16
clone size: NA
J gene: TRBJ2-4
V gene: TRBV7-3
CDR3 protein: CASSSGQGGTKNIQYF
CDR3 DNA: TGTGCCAGCAGCTCAGGACAGGGTGGTACCAAAAACATTCAGTACTTC

D gene: NA
CDR3 length: 16
clone size: once
J gene: TRBJ1-1
V gene: TRBV10-2
CDR3 protein: CASTPGGRALNTEAFF
CDR3 DNA: TGCGCCAGCACCCCGGGAGGAAGGGCCTTGAACACTGAAGCTTTCTTT

D gene: TRBD2
CDR3 length: 16
clone size: NA
J gene: TRBJ2-3
V gene: TRBV6-1
CDR3 protein: CASSASGRGSTDTQYF
CDR3 DNA: TGTGCCAGCAGTGCTAGCGGGAGGGGAAGCACAGATACGCAGTATTTT

D gene: TRBD1
CDR3 length: 13
clone size: NA
J gene: TRBJ2-7
V gene: TRBV5-6
CDR3 protein: CASRGQDFYEQYF
CDR3 DNA: TGTGCCAGCAGGGGACAGGATTTCTACGAGCAGTACTTC

D gene: TRBD2
CDR3 length: 17
clone size: NA
J gene: TRBJ2-3
V gene: TRBV4-2
CDR3 protein: CASSQENAGGGADTQYF
CDR3 DNA: TGTGCCAGCAGCCAAGAGAATGCGGGAGGTGGGGCAGATACGCAGTATTTT

D gene: TRBD2
CDR3 length: 14
clone size: NA
J gene: TRBJ2-7
V gene: TRBV6-2/TRBV6-3
CDR3 protein: CASSYSGGSYEQYF
CDR3 DNA: TGTGCCAGCAGTTACTCAGGCGGGAGCTACGAGCAGTACTTC

D gene: NA
CDR3 length: 14
clone size: NA
J gene: TRBJ2-7
V gene: TRBV28
CDR3 protein: CASSYQGDSYEQYF
CDR3 DNA: TGTGCCAGCAGTTATCAGGGGGACTCTTACGAGCAGTACTTC

D gene: NA
CDR3 length: 14
clone size: NA
J gene: TRBJ2-1
V gene: TRBV7-9
CDR3 protein: CASSLGGSYNEQFF
CDR3 DNA: TGTGCCAGCAGCTTAGGAGGGTCCTACAATGAGCAGTTCTTC

D gene: NA
CDR3 length: 15
clone size: NA
J gene: TRBJ2-6
V gene: TRBV6-1
CDR3 protein: CASSENSAGANVLTF
CDR3 DNA: TGTGCCAGCAGTGAAAACTCTGCTGGGGCCAACGTCCTGACTTTC

D gene: TRBD2
CDR3 length: 15
clone size: NA
J gene: TRBJ2-7
V gene: TRBV9
CDR3 protein: CASSVGEAGIYEQYF
CDR3 DNA: TGTGCCAGCAGCGTAGGGGAAGCGGGGATTTACGAGCAGTACTTC

D gene: TRBD2
CDR3 length: 14
clone size: once
J gene: TRBJ2-7
V gene: TRBV5-1
CDR3 protein: CASSSGTSGDEQYF
CDR3 DNA: TGCGCCAGCAGCTCCGGGACTAGCGGAGACGAGCAGTACTTC

D gene: TRBD1
CDR3 length: 14
clone size: NA
J gene: TRBJ2-7
V gene: TRBV7-3
CDR3 protein: CASSLGTGSNEQYF
CDR3 DNA: TGTGCCAGCAGCTTAGGGACAGGGTCGAACGAGCAGTACTTC

D gene: NA
CDR3 length: 16
clone size: NA
J gene: TRBJ2-3
V gene: TRBV25-1
CDR3 protein: CASSAPSDLVEDTQYF
CDR3 DNA: TGTGCCAGCAGTGCACCCTCCGACCTGGTGGAGGATACGCAGTATTTT

D gene: NA
CDR3 length: 14
clone size: NA
J gene: TRBJ1-1
V gene: TRBV9
CDR3 protein: CASSPGEGYTEAFF
CDR3 DNA: TGTGCCAGCAGCCCAGGGGAGGGTTACACTGAAGCTTTCTTT

D gene: TRBD1
CDR3 length: 15
clone size: NA
J gene: TRBJ1-6
V gene: TRBV7-6
CDR3 protein: CASSSGTGNNSPLHF
CDR3 DNA: TGTGCCAGCAGCTCCGGGACAGGGAATAATTCACCCCTCCACTTT

D gene: NA
CDR3 length: 15
clone size: NA
J gene: TRBJ2-7
V gene: TRBV2
CDR3 protein: CASSEALGASYEQYF
CDR3 DNA: TGTGCCAGCAGTGAAGCCCTAGGGGCCTCCTACGAGCAGTACTTC

D gene: TRBD1
CDR3 length: 16
clone size: NA
J gene: TRBJ1-3
V gene: TRBV5-6
CDR3 protein: CASNPSTGGFGNTIYF
CDR3 DNA: TGTGCCAGCAACCCCTCGACAGGGGGCTTTGGAAACACCATATATTTT

D gene: NA
CDR3 length: 14
clone size: few
J gene: TRBJ2-1
V gene: TRBV30
CDR3 protein: CAWSGTNVYNEQFF
CDR3 DNA: TGTGCCTGGTCCGGGACAAACGTGTACAATGAGCAGTTCTTC

D gene: NA
CDR3 length: 15
clone size: NA
J gene: TRBJ2-1
V gene: TRBV24-1
CDR3 protein: CATSDFPGKPNEQFF
CDR3 DNA: TGTGCCACCAGTGATTTTCCGGGAAAGCCCAATGAGCAGTTCTTC

D gene: TRBD2
CDR3 length: 13
clone size: NA
J gene: TRBJ2-1
V gene: TRBV6-5
CDR3 protein: CASLSGSSNEQFF
CDR3 DNA: TGTGCCAGCCTGAGCGGGAGTTCAAATGAGCAGTTCTTC

D gene: NA
CDR3 length: 15
clone size: NA
J gene: TRBJ2-1
V gene: TRBV11-3
CDR3 protein: CASSSGGSSYNEQFF
CDR3 DNA: TGTGCCAGCAGCTCGGGGGGCTCGTCCTACAATGAGCAGTTCTTC

D gene: NA
CDR3 length: 12
clone size: NA
J gene: TRBJ2-7
V gene: TRBV11-2
CDR3 protein: CASSPGHYEQYF
CDR3 DNA: TGTGCCAGCAGCCCGGGACACTACGAGCAGTACTTC

D gene: TRBD1
CDR3 length: 15
clone size: NA
J gene: TRBJ1-1
V gene: TRBV9
CDR3 protein: CASSAPGTGYTEAFF
CDR3 DNA: TGTGCCAGCAGCGCCCCCGGGACAGGATATACTGAAGCTTTCTTT

D gene: TRBD2
CDR3 length: 15
clone size: NA
J gene: TRBJ2-1
V gene: TRBV11-2
CDR3 protein: CASSTIAGVNNEQFF
CDR3 DNA: TGTGCCAGCAGCACCATAGCGGGAGTGAACAATGAGCAGTTCTTC

D gene: NA
CDR3 length: 14
clone size: NA
J gene: TRBJ2-7
V gene: TRBV10-2
CDR3 protein: CASSESVSPYEQYF
CDR3 DNA: TGCGCCAGCAGTGAGTCGGTTAGTCCCTACGAGCAGTACTTC

D gene: NA
CDR3 length: 13
clone size: NA
J gene: TRBJ1-2
V gene: TRBV18
CDR3 protein: CASSPDSNYGYTF
CDR3 DNA: TGTGCCAGCTCACCCGACAGTAACTATGGCTACACCTTC

D gene: NA
CDR3 length: 13
clone size: NA
J gene: TRBJ1-2
V gene: TRBV5-1
CDR3 protein: CASSVDGPYGYTF
CDR3 DNA: TGCGCCAGCAGCGTGGACGGTCCCTATGGCTACACCTTC

D gene: TRBD1
CDR3 length: 15
clone size: NA
J gene: TRBJ1-2
V gene: TRBV4-3
CDR3 protein: CASSQDGGQGDGYTF
CDR3 DNA: TGCGCCAGCAGCCAAGACGGAGGACAGGGCGATGGCTACACCTTC